Each of the 13 T cell receptor beta chains below was sequenced from the same sample in a study of cytomegalovirus exposure and HLA in healthy donors. This PCR relied on a set of 60 Vbeta primers and 13 Jbeta primers. The repertoire was sequenced with immunoSEQ multiplex PCR; TCRdb's copy has only in-frame clones and lacks some. The table shows about 160,000 clones, with about 85% occurring only once. Input material: PBMCs. These receptors all stem from a male donor in good health and CMV-seropositive.

This chain uses TRBV2 with TRBJ1-6, with TRBD1 matching over 10 bases. From germline, CDR1 is SNHLY and CDR2 FYNNEI. This CDR3 has 15 amino acids. Germline trimming cut 6 bases from V and 10 bases from J; bases unmatched to any gene: 9. The CDR3 protein is CASRGDRGKGSPLHF. Here the CDR3 DNA reads TGTGCCAGCAGAGGGGACAGGGGAAAGGGATCACCCCTCCACTTT.

V gene TRBV7-8 combines with J gene TRBJ2-2, with TRBD2 matching over 9 bases. Per germline, CDR1 SGHVS and CDR2 FQNEAQ. J gave up 0 bases and V 4 bases, and 3 bases lay outside the gene matches. CDR3 length equals 16 residues. This CDR3 reads CASSSLAGSNTGELFF. For the CDR3, the DNA is TGTGCCAGCAGCTCCCTAGCGGGATCGAACACCGGGGAGCTGTTTTTT.

Turning to this clone: The identical CDR3 is also encoded by other nucleotide sequences in the sample. The V call is TRBV27, the J call TRBJ1-5; D gene ambiguous. The germline V gene encodes CDR1 MNHEY and CDR2 SMNVEV (reference sequence). V was cut by 3 bases and J by 0 bases, with 3 bases left in between. This CDR3 is 13 amino acids long. CDR3 coding DNA: TGTGCCAGCAGTTTTTATAGCAATCAGCCCCAGCATTTT. Encoded protein: CASSFYSNQPQHF.

The chain couples TRBV11-2 to TRBJ1-2; 10 bases map to TRBD1. Germline V gene lookup returns CDR1 SGHAT and CDR2 FQNNGV. There are 13 residues in the CDR3. J lost 8 bases, V lost 5 bases, and 5 bases had no gene match. Written as DNA, the CDR3 is TGTGCCAGCAGCCCCGTGACAGGGGGCGGCTACACCTTC. Translated, it gives CASSPVTGGGYTF.

This clone has just one count. The chain recombines TRBV19 with TRBJ2-3, with TRBD2 matching 15 bases. The CDR3 runs 18 residues. The ends lost 5 bases at V and 4 bases at J; junction bases unmatched: 10. Germline CDR1 is LNHDA and CDR2 is SQIVND (reference sequence). Here the CDR3 reads CASSHTTRTSGRADTQYF. In nucleotides, the CDR3 is TGTGCCAGTAGTCACACAACCAGGACTAGCGGGAGGGCAGATACGCAGTATTTT.

This clone was seen once. The chain links TRBV5-6 to TRBJ1-2; tentative D call: TRBD1 (6 bases). Germline CDR1 reads SGHDT; CDR2 reads YYEEEE. This CDR3 has 14 residues. The V and J ends lost 0 bases and 4 bases respectively, with 10 bases between them. CDR3 DNA sequence: TGTGCCAGCAGCTTGGGGGGACAACTCTATGGCTACACCTTC. Translated, it gives CASSLGGQLYGYTF.

V and J are TRBV4-2 and TRBJ1-1; D is undetermined. With 0 bases removed from V and 1 base from J, the gap between germline ends came to 9 bases. Germline V gene data show CDR1 as LGHNA and CDR2 as YNFKEQ. This CDR3 comprises 15 residues. CDR3 bases: TGTGCCAGCAGCCAAGAAAGTTGGGCGAACACTGAAGCTTTCTTT. Translating it yields CASSQESWANTEAFF.

The chain links TRBV30 to TRBJ1-1; D remains unclear. The CDR3 spans 11 residues. Between the trimmed V and J ends, which lost 2 bases and 8 bases, there was a span of 9 bases. Germline CDR1 GTSNPN, CDR2 SVGIG (reference sequence). CDR3 sequence (DNA): TGTGCCTGGAGTTCGTTGACAGAAGCTTTCTTT. Translation: CAWSSLTEAFF.

The CDR3 region has the DNA TGCGCCAGCAGCTTAGACAGGGGCTATGGCTACACCTTC. Its protein product is CASSLDRGYGYTF. This chain connects TRBV5-1 to TRBJ1-2; TRBD1 agrees at 8 bases. The CDR3 consists of 13 residues. The germline V gene encodes CDR1 SGHRS and CDR2 YFSETQ. J was trimmed by 4 bases and V by 2 bases; bases with no gene match: 1.

This clone was counted only a few times. The V gene is TRBV13, the J gene TRBJ2-1; D perhaps matches TRBD2 (6 bases). The ends were cut back, 1 base at V and 0 bases at J, with 7 bases in the middle. CDR3 size: 15 residues. The germline gives CDR1 PRHDT, CDR2 FYEKMQ (reference sequence). CDR3 protein: CASSLATSSYNEQFF. The DNA of the CDR3 is TGTGCCAGCAGCTTAGCGACTAGCTCCTACAATGAGCAGTTCTTC.

The CDR3 sequence: CATEDYTGELFF. DNA for the CDR3: TGTGCCACAGAAGATTACACCGGGGAGCTGTTTTTT. The chain links TRBV2 to TRBJ2-2, with D unresolved. CDR3 length: 12 residues. The ends were cut back, 10 bases at V and 3 bases at J, with 9 bases in the middle. Germline V lookup: CDR1 SNHLY, CDR2 FYNNEI.

The chain combines TRBV4-1 with TRBJ1-5; 7 bases are a match to TRBD1. The CDR3 sequence is 14 residues long. From germline, CDR1 is MGHRA and CDR2 YSYEKL. J lost 6 bases, V lost 3 bases, and 5 bases had no gene match. The CDR3 protein is CASSHPQGSQPQHF. CDR3 nucleotides: TGCGCCAGCAGCCACCCACAGGGGAGTCAGCCCCAGCATTTT.

Note on this clone: The germline gene is not matched at one end of the junction; a read error may be the cause. The chain carries TRBV7-9 and TRBJ2-3, with TRBD2 matching 9 bases. Looked up from germline, CDR1 is SEHNR and CDR2 is FQNEAQ (reference sequence). The CDR3 covers 19 residues. The CDR3 DNA sequence: TGTTCCAGCAGCTTAGCCCCTCTCGCGGGAGGGCCGAGAACAGATACGCAGTATTTT. Protein: CSSSLAPLAGGPRTDTQYF.